The 5 T cell receptor beta chains listed next were all sequenced from one sample in a study of blood T cells in healthy people across ages. Primed by a sample-barcoded 5' primer and a J-beta primer mix, a second PCR proceeded for about 7 to 11 cycles. TCRdb reanalysed the 5' RACE reads using MiXCR and keeps one entry per CDR3 protein. The data show roughly 2 million distinct CDR3 sequences, about 50% seen once. The sample consisted of blood. These receptors were obtained from a woman aged 40-49 years in good health.

This chain connects TRBV5-1 to TRBJ2-3, with D perhaps matching TRBD1 (6 bases). CDR1 is SGHRS and CDR2 is YFSETQ in the germline V gene. The CDR3 spans 14 residues. V lost 7 bases, J lost 1 base, and 13 bases lay in between. The CDR3 loop reads CASLGGAGTDTQYF. As DNA, the CDR3 is TGCGCCAGCCTAGGGGGAGCGGGCACAGATACGCAGTATTTT.

This clonotype was observed a few times. The V call is TRBV7-2, the J call TRBJ2-5, with D hard to call. This CDR3 spans 12 amino acids. V shed 11 bases and J shed 8 bases, with 18 bases lying between them. Germline V gene sequence: CDR1 SGHTA, CDR2 FQGNSA. The CDR3 DNA follows: TGTGCCTCAAGGGTCGGGCCCGGAACCCAGTACTTC. Amino acids: CASRVGPGTQYF.

The J gene is TRBJ2-1, the V gene TRBV27; either TRBD1 or TRBD2 may fit D (6 bases each). The V gene's germline CDR1 is MNHEY and CDR2 SMNVEV (reference sequence). The CDR3 sequence is 15 residues long. Between the trimmed V and J ends, which lost 7 bases and 7 bases, there was a span of 20 bases. The CDR3 here is CASTLLGGRRNEQFF. The CDR3 DNA reads TGTGCCAGCACCCTGCTGGGGGGCCGACGGAATGAGCAGTTCTTC.

The chain's CDR3 is CSGGAVDTDTQYF. The CDR3 DNA follows: TGCAGCGGGGGGGCCGTTGACACAGATACGCAGTATTTT. The V call is TRBV29-1, the J call TRBJ2-3; D is possibly TRBD1 or TRBD2 (6 bases each). Trimming pared 7 bases from V and 2 bases from J, leaving 13 bases between. This CDR3 contains 13 residues. Germline V gene data show CDR1 as SQVTM and CDR2 as ANQGSEA.

In its sample, this clonotype was seen a few times. The chain is built from TRBV7-3 and TRBJ2-1; D possibly corresponds to TRBD2 (5 bases). CDR3 length: 18 residues. V shed 3 bases and J shed 4 bases, with 22 bases lying between them. CDR1 and CDR2 from the germline V gene are SGHTA and FQGTGA. CDR3 in amino acids: CASSLSPGSGSQYNEQFF. The CDR3, as DNA: TGTGCCAGCAGCTTGAGTCCAGGATCGGGGTCCCAATACAATGAGCAGTTCTTC.